The source of this T cell receptor beta chain is a study of cytomegalovirus exposure and HLA in healthy donors. The CDR3 length is 15 residues. The J segment lost 2 bases and the V segment lost 0 bases, leaving 4 bases of the junction unmatched. Germline V gene sequence: CDR1 SGDLS, CDR2 YYNGEE. Both 60 Vbeta primers and 13 Jbeta primers went into the PCR. Data came from immunoSEQ multiplex PCR; TCRdb stores just in-frame clones and leaves some out. The sample consists of roughly 200,000 clones, around 77% of them appearing once. In the case of this clone: At the DNA level, this CDR3 is encoded by other sequences in the same sample as well.

The sample taken for sequencing was PBMCs. The sequence was obtained from a man aged 60 to 69 in good health and CMV-seronegative. V and J are TRBV9 and TRBJ2-7; 8 nucleotides agree with TRBD2. Here the CDR3 reads CASSVGTGGTYEQYF. DNA of the CDR3: TGTGCCAGCAGCGTAGGTACGGGAGGGACCTACGAGCAGTACTTC.